The present entry profiles one TCR beta chain with its context. Its specificity is unknown. This sample is part of a study of T-cell reconstitution after alpha-beta-depleted transplantation in children. Findings and limits, study-wide: Newly produced T cells mostly provided counts and TCRbeta diversity after one year, as hyperexpanded clones declined. Expanded clones from the graft, numbering several hundred, reportedly supplied alpha-beta T cells about two months after transplant. Some patients' high day-60 TCRbeta diversity was traced to surviving recipient T cells and thymic progenitors.

Unique molecular identifiers were incorporated into the prepared TCRbeta library. TCRdb passed the PCR reads through MiXCR, listing each CDR3 protein once. The sample lists about 78,000 distinct CDR3 sequences, roughly an eighth occurring once. This receptor was taken from a male patient between 2 and 15 years old who had a stem cell transplant for acute lymphoblastic leukemia, so the T cells may come from the graft donor. This specimen consisted of PBMCs, mostly from graft donor cells, obtained 180 days after TCRalphabeta/CD19-depleted stem cell transplant.

The CDR3, as DNA: TGTGCCAGCAGCTTAGCGGGCACGCATCAGCCCCAGCATTTT. Protein sequence: CASSLAGTHQPQHF. The rearrangement uses TRBV7-8 and TRBJ1-5, with unresolved D. CDR3 size: 14 residues. Germline V gene sequence: CDR1 SGHVS, CDR2 FQNEAQ. V shed 0 bases and J shed 5 bases, with 8 bases lying between them. The full variable domain, rest sourced from reference TRBV7-8 and TRBJ1-5, is GAGVSQSPRYKVAKRGQDVALRCDPISGHVSLFWYQQALGQGPEFLTYFQNEAQLDKSGLPSDRFFAERPEGSVSTLKIQRTQQEDSAVYLCASSLAGTHQPQHFGDGTRLSIL.